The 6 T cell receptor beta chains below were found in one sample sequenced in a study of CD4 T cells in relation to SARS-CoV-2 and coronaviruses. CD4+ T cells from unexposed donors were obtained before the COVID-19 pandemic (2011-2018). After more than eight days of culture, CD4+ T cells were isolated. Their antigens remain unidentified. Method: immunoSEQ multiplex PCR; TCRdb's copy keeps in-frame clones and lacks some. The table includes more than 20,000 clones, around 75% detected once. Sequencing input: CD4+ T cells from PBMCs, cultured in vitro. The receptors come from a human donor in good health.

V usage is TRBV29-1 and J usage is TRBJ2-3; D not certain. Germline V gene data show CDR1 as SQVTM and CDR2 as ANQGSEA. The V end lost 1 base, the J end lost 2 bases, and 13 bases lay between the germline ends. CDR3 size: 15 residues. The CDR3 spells CSVEVSPGNTDTQYF. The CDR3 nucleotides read TGCAGCGTTGAAGTGTCCCCAGGTAACACAGATACGCAGTATTTT.

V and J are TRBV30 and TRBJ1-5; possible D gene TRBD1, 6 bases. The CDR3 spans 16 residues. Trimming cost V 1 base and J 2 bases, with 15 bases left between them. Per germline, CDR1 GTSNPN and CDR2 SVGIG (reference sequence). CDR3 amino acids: CAWSALGGHGNQPQHF. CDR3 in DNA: TGTGCCTGGAGTGCCCTTGGGGGGCATGGCAATCAGCCCCAGCATTTT.

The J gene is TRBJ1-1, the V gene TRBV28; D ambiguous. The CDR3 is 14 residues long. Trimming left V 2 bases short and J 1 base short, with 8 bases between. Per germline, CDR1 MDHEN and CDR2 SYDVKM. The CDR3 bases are TGTGCCAGCAGTTTAACAGAGACGAACACTGAAGCTTTCTTT. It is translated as CASSLTETNTEAFF.

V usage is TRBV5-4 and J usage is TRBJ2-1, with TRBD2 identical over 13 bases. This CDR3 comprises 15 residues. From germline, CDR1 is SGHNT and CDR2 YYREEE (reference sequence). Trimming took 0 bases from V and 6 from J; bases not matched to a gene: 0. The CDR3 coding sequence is TGTGCCAGCAGCTTGGGACTAGCGGGGGGCAATGAGCAGTTCTTC. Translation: CASSLGLAGGNEQFF. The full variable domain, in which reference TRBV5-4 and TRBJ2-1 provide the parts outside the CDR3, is ETGVTQSPTHLIKTRGQQVTLRCSSQSGHNTVSWYQQALGQGPQFIFQYYREEENGRGNFPPRFSGLQFPNYSSELNVNALELDDSALYLCASSLGLAGGNEQFFGPGTRLTVL.

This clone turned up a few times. CDR3 DNA sequence: TGTGCTAGTGGCCGGACAGGACCGGCCTATTCACCCCTCCACTTT. Amino acid sequence: CASGRTGPAYSPLHF. V usage is TRBV12-5 and J usage is TRBJ1-6, with 7 nucleotides matching TRBD1. Germline CDR1 reads LGHNT; CDR2 reads FRNRAP. The CDR3 spans 15 residues. The trim removed 6 bases at V and 8 bases at J, leaving 10 bases unmatched.

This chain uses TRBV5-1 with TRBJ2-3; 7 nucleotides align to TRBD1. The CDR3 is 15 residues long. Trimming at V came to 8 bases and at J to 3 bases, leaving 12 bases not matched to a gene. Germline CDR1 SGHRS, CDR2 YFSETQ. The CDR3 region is CARRPDRVGTDTQYF. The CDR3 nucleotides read TGCGCCAGGCGCCCCGACAGGGTGGGAACAGATACGCAGTATTTT.